This TCR beta chain stems from a study of a mutant IDH1 vaccine in newly diagnosed glioma. Across the whole study: The initiation of vaccination occurred 4-6 weeks after radiotherapy alone, or with temozolomide cycles.

About this clone: Its antigen is undetermined.

Here immunoSEQ multiplex PCR was the method, and the copy in TCRdb shows in-frame clones only, minus some. The sample yields 110,000 or so clones, roughly 90% seen once. Indicated time point: week 11, during vaccination. Doses comprised 300 ug of mutant IDH1 20-mer peptide each, plus topical imiquimod. V lost 8 bases and J lost 6, with 20 bases in between. The CDR3 consists of 14 residues. The germline CDR1 and CDR2 sequences are MDHEN and SYDVKM. This sequence joins TRBV28 and TRBJ2-7; maybe TRBD2 (6 bases). Sequencing used PBMCs, obtained from a glioma patient whose treatment included an IDH1 peptide vaccine. This TCR came from a woman between 50 and 59 years old with glioma. In nucleotides, the CDR3 is TGTGCCAGCGGCGAATTGAGGCAGGGAGGCGAGCAGTACTTC. Translated: CASGELRQGGEQYF.